This TCR beta chain was documented in a study of T cell repertoires and Cas9 in healthy adults. Study details: SpCas9-reactive CD4 and CD8 T cells were characterized for potency, cytotoxicity and lineage. Broader study findings: In vitro, SpCas9-reactive Tregs were reported to curb effector T cell proliferation and function.

A note on this clone: Its antigen is still unknown.

Repertoires were generated with immunoSEQ multiplex PCR, while TCRdb's copy carries only in-frame clones and drops some. The table lists tens of thousands of clones, about 90% of them singletons. What was sequenced was CD4+ effector T cells (CD127+, CD25-, CD137-, CD154-) from PBMCs; culture status not recorded. This clonotype was sampled from a human donor in good health.

Written as DNA, the CDR3 is TGTGCCAGCAGCGCACAACAGGGGCGAACTGAAGCTTTCTTT. This encodes CASSAQQGRTEAFF. V is TRBV5-6 and J is TRBJ1-1; 7 bases are a match to TRBD1. The CDR3 runs 14 residues. Germline values: CDR1 SGHDT, CDR2 YYEEEE. V trimming: 4 bases; J trimming: 5 bases; junction bases outside the gene matches: 8.